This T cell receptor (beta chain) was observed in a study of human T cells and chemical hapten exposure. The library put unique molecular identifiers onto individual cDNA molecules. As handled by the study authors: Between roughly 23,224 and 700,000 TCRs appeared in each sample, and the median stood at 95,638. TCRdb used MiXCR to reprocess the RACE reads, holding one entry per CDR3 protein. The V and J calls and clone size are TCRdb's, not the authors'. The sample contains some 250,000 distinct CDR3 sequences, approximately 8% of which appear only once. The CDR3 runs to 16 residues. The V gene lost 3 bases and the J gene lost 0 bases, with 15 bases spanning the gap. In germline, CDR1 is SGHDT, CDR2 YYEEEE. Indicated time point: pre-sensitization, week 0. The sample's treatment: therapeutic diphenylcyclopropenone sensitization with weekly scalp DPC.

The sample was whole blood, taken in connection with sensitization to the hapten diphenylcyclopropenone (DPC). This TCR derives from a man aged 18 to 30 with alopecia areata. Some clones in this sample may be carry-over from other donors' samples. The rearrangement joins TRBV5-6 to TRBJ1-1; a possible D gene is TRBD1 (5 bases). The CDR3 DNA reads TGTGCCAGCAGCTCCGGACAAGTACTTTTGAACACTGAAGCTTTCTTT. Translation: CASSSGQVLLNTEAFF.